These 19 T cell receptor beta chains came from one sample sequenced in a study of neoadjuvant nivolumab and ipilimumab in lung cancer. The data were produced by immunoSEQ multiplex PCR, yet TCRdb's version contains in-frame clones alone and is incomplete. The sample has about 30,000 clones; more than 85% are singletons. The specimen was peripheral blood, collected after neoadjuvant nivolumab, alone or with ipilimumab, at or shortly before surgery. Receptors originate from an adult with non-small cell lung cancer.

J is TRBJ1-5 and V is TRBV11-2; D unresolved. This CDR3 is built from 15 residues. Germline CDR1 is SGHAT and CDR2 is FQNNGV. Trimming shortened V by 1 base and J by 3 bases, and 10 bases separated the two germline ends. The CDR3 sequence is CASSLGPGSNQPQHF. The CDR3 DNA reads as TGTGCCAGCAGCTTAGGTCCGGGTTCCAATCAGCCCCAGCATTTT.

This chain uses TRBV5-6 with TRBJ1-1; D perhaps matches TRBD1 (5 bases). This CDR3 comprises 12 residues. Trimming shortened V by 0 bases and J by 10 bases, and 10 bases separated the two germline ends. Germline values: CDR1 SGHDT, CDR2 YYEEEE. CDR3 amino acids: CASSLGGDRAFF. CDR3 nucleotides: TGTGCCAGCAGCTTGGGGGGGGATCGAGCTTTCTTT.

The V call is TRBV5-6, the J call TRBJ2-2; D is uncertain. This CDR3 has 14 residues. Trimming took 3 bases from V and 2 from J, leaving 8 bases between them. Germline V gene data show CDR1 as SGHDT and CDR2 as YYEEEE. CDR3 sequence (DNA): TGTGCCAGCAGCTCTGGAATAAACACCGGGGAGCTGTTTTTT. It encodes CASSSGINTGELFF. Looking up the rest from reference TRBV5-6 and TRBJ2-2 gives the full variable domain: DAGVTQSPTHLIKTRGQQVTLRCSPKSGHDTVSWYQQALGQGPQFIFQYYEEEERQRGNFPDRFSGHQFPNYSSELNVNALLLGDSALYLCASSSGINTGELFFGEGSRLTVL.

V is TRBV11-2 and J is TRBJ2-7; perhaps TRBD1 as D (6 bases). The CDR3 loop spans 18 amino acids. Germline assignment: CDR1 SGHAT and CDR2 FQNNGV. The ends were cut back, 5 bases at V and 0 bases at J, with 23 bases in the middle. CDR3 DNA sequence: TGTGCCAGCAGCCCTAACACATTCAGGACAGATCTCTCCTACGAGCAGTACTTC. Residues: CASSPNTFRTDLSYEQYF.

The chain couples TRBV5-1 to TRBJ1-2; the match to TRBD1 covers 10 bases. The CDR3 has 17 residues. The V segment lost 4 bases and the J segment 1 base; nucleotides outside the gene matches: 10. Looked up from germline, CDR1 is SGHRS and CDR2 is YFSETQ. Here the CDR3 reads CASSSTGTGDFNYGYTF. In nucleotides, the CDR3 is TGCGCCAGCAGCAGCACCGGGACAGGGGACTTTAACTATGGCTACACCTTC.

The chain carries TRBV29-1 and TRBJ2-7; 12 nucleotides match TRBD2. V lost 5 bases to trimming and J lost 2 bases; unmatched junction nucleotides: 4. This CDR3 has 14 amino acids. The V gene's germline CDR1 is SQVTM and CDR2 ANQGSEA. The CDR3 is CSVMTSGSAYEQYF. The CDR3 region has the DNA TGCAGCGTTATGACTAGCGGGAGCGCCTACGAGCAGTACTTC.

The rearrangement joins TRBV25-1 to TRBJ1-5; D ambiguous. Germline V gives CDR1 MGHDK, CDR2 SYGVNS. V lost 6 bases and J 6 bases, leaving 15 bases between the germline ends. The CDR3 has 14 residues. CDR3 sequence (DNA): TGTGCCAGCAGGGGCAATTCGGGGTTTCAGCCCCAGCATTTT. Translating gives CASRGNSGFQPQHF.

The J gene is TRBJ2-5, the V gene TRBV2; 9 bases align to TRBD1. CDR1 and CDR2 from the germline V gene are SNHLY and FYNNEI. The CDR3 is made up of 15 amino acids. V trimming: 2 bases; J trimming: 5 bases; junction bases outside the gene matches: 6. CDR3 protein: CASSENRGHGETQYF. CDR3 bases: TGTGCCAGCAGTGAAAACAGGGGGCACGGGGAGACCCAGTACTTC.

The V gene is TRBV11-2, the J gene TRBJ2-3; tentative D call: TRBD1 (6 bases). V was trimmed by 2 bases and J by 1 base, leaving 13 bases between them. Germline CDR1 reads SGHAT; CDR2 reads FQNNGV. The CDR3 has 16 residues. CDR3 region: CASSLRGSRGTDTQYF. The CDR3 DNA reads TGTGCCAGCAGCTTAAGGGGGAGTAGGGGCACAGATACGCAGTATTTT.

The CDR3 DNA reads as TGTGCCAGCAGTCGGTCGGACAGGGAGCACACAGATACGCAGTATTTT. Protein product: CASSRSDREHTDTQYF. V gene TRBV28 combines with J gene TRBJ2-3; the match to TRBD1 covers 8 bases. The CDR3 consists of 16 residues. Trimming at V came to 5 bases and at J to 2 bases, leaving 9 bases not matched to a gene. Germline V CDR1 and CDR2: MDHEN, SYDVKM.

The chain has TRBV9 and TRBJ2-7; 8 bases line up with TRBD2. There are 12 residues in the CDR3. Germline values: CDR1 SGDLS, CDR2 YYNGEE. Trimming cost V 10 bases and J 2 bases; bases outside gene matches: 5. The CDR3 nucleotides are TGTGCCCCGACGGGGGGGACCTACGAGCAGTACTTC. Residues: CAPTGGTYEQYF.

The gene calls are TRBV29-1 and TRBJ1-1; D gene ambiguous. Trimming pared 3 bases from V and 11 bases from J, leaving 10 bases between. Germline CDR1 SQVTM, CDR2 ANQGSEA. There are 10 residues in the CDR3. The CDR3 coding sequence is TGCAGCGTTGATAAAAGGCAGGCTTTCTTT. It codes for CSVDKRQAFF.

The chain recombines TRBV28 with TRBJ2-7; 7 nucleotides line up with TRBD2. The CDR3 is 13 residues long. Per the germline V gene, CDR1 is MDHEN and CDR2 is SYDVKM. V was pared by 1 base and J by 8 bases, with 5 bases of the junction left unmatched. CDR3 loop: CASSLYRDYQQYF. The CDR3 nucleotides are TGTGCCAGCAGTTTATATAGGGACTATCAGCAGTACTTC.

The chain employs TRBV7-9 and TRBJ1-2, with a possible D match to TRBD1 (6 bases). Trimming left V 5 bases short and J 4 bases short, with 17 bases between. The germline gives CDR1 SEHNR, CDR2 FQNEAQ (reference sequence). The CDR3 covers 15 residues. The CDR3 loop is CASSPVGGTIYGYTF. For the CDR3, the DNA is TGTGCCAGCAGCCCAGTAGGGGGAACCATCTATGGCTACACCTTC.

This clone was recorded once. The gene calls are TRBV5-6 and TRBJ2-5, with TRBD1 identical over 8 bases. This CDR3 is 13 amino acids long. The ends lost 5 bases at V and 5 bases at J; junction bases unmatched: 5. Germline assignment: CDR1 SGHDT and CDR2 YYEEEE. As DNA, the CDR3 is TGTGCCAGCAGTGCTACAGGGGGGGAGACCCAGTACTTC. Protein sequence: CASSATGGETQYF.

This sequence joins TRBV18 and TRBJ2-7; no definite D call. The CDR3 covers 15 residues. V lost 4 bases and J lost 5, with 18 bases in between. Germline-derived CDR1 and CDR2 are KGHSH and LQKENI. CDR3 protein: CASSQTQAGIHEQYF. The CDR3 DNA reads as TGTGCCAGCTCACAAACACAAGCAGGAATCCACGAGCAGTACTTC.

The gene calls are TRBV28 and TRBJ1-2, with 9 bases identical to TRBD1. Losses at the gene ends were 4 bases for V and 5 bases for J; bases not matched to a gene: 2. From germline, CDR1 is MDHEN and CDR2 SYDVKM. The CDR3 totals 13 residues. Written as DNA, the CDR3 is TGTGCCAGCAGTTCGGACAGGGGTTATGGCTACACCTTC. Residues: CASSSDRGYGYTF.

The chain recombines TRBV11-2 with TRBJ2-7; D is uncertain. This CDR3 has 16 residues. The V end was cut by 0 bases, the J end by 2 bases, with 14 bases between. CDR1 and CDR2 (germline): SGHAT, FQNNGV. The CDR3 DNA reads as TGTGCCAGCAGCTTAGAATCACGCTTGTCGGCCTACGAGCAGTACTTC. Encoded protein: CASSLESRLSAYEQYF.

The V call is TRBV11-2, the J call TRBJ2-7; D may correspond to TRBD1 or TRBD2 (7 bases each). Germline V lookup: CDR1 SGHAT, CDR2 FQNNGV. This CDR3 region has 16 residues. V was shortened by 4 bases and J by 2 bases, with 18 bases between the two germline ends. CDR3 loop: CASSSHRGGTPYEQYF. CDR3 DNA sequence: TGTGCCAGCAGCTCACACAGGGGAGGGACTCCCTACGAGCAGTACTTC.